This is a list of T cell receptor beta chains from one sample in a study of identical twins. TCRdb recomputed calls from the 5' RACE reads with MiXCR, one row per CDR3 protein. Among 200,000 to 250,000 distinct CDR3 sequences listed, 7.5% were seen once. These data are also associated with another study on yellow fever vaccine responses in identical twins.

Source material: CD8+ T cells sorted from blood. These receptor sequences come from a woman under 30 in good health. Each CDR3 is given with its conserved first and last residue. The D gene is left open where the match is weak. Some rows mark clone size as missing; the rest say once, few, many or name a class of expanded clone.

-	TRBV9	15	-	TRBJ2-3	TGTGCCAGCAGCGTGATGAACGCTTACACAGATACGCAGTATTTT	CASSVMNAYTDTQYF
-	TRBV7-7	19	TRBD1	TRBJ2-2	TGTGCCAGCAGAGAAGACAGGGTTTTGCTTTGGAGGAACACCGGGGAGCTGTTTTTT	CASREDRVLLWRNTGELFF
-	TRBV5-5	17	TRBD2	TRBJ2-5	TGTGCCAGCAGCTTCCGAATGTTAGCGGGAGCGGAAGAGACCCAGTACTTC	CASSFRMLAGAEETQYF
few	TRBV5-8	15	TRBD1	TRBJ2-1	TGTGCCAGCAGGGCGCCGGGACAGGGCTACAATGAGCAGTTCTTC	CASRAPGQGYNEQFF
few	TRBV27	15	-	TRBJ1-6	TGTGCCAGCAGTTTCAGCTTCTCCTATAATTCACCCCTCCACTTT	CASSFSFSYNSPLHF
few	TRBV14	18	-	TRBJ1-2	TGTGCCAGCAGCCAAGATCCGATGGCAGGGGCCCGAATGCATGGCTACACCTTC	CASSQDPMAGARMHGYTF
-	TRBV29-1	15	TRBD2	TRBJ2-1	TGCAGCGTTGTGGGACTAGCGGGGGGCTACAATGAGCAGTTCTTC	CSVVGLAGGYNEQFF
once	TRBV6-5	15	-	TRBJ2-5	TGTGCCAGCAGTTACGGCCGGGGGGCCATAGAGACCCAGTACTTC	CASSYGRGAIETQYF
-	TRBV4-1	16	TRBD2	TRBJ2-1	TGCGCCAGCAGCCAAAATCCTAGCGGGGGGCTTTGGGAGCAGTTCTTC	CASSQNPSGGLWEQFF
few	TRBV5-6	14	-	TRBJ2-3	TGTGCCAGCAGCTTGGGTCGGGGCCCAGATACGCAGTATTTT	CASSLGRGPDTQYF
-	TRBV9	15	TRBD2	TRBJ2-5	TGTGCCAGCAGCTCTGACGGGACTAGCGACGAGACCCAGTACTTC	CASSSDGTSDETQYF
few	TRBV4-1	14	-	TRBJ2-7	TGCGCCAGCAGCCAAGATGAGGGGACCTACGAGCAGTACTTC	CASSQDEGTYEQYF
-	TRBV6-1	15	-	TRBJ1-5	TGTGCCAGCAGTAGGGGGATGGGGAACGGACAGCCCCAGCATTTT	CASSRGMGNGQPQHF
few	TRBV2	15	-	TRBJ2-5	TGTGCCAGCAAAGACGGCCGGGGGGCCTTTGAGACCCAGTACTTC	CASKDGRGAFETQYF
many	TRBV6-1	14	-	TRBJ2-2	TGTGCCAGCAGCGGACAGTCGGCCACCGGGGAGCTGTTTTTT	CASSGQSATGELFF
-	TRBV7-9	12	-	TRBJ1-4	TGTGCCAGCAGCTTAGATCATGAAAAACTGTTTTTT	CASSLDHEKLFF
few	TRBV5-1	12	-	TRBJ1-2	TGCGCCAGCAGCTTGGAGGAGGATGGCTACACCTTC	CASSLEEDGYTF
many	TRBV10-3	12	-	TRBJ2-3	TGTGCCACCTCTTCGGGCACAGATACGCAGTATTTT	CATSSGTDTQYF
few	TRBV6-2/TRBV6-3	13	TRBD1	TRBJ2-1	TGTGCCAGCAGTGGCGACAGGGGAGGTGAGCAGTTCTTC	CASSGDRGGEQFF
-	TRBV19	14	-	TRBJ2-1	TGTGCCAGTAGACTGGGTAGCGGCCACAATGAGCAGTTCTTC	CASRLGSGHNEQFF
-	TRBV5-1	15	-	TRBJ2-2	TGCGCCAGCAGCCCTCCCGACAGGAACACCGGGGAGCTGTTTTTT	CASSPPDRNTGELFF
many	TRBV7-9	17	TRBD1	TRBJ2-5	TGTGCCAGCAGCTTAGCGCAAAGGGACAGGGGTCGAGAGACCCAGTACTTC	CASSLAQRDRGRETQYF
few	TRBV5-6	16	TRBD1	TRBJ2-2	TGTGCCAGCAGCTTGGCCTTACAGGGGGCGGTCGGGGAGCTGTTTTTT	CASSLALQGAVGELFF
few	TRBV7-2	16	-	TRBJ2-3	TGTGCCAGCAGCTTGAGGCTAGCTTCGGGCACAGATACGCAGTATTTT	CASSLRLASGTDTQYF
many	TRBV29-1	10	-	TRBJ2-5	TGCAGCGTTGTTGGAGAGACCCAGTACTTC	CSVVGETQYF
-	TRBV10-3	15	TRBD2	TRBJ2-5	TGTGCCATCAGGCGGTCTAGCGGCAATCATGAGACCCAGTACTTC	CAIRRSSGNHETQYF
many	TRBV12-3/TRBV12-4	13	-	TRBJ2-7	TGTGCCAGCAGTGCCGGGGGAGCGGGCGAGCAGTACTTC	CASSAGGAGEQYF
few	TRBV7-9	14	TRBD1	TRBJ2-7	TGTGCCAGCAGGCCTCCGGACAGGGGGAACGAGCAGTACTTC	CASRPPDRGNEQYF
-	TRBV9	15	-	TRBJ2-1	TGTGCCAGCAGCACGCTAGGGAGCTCCTACAATGAGCAGTTCTTC	CASSTLGSSYNEQFF
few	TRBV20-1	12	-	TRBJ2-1	TGCAGTGCTAGAGATGGCGACAATGAGCAGTTCTTC	CSARDGDNEQFF
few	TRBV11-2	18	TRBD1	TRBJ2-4	TGTGCCAGCAGCTCGCCGGGACAGATTTTCTCAATCGAAAACATTCAGTACTTC	CASSSPGQIFSIENIQYF
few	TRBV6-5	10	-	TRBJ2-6	TGTGCGGCTGGGGCCAACGTCCTGACTTTC	CAAGANVLTF
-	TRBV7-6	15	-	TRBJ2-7	TGTGCCAGCAGCTACAGGGAAGCCAGCTCCTACGAGCAGTACTTC	CASSYREASSYEQYF
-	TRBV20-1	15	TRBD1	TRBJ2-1	TGCAGTGCTAGAGACAGGGACAGGGATGACAATGAGCAGTTCTTC	CSARDRDRDDNEQFF
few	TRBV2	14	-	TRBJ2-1	TGTGCCAGCGTCGGGAGACAGCCAAACAATGAGCAGTTCTTC	CASVGRQPNNEQFF
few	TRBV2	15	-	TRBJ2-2	TGTGCCAGCAGTGACCGAAGGCTGAACACCGGGGAGCTGTTTTTT	CASSDRRLNTGELFF
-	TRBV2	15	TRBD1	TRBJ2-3	TGTGCCAGCAGTGGAGGGCAGGGGGCCCCAGATACGCAGTATTTT	CASSGGQGAPDTQYF
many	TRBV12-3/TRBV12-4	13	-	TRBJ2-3	TGTGCCAGCAGTGTTTTAGGGCCAGATACGCAGTATTTT	CASSVLGPDTQYF
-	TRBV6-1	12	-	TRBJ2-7	TGTGCCAGCAGTGAACCAAATCGCGAGCAGTACTTC	CASSEPNREQYF
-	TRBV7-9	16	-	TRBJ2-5	TGTGCCAGCAGCCTAAAGAAGACTGGGATGCAAGAGACCCAGTACTTC	CASSLKKTGMQETQYF
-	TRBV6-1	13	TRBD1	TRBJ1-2	TGTGCCAGCAGAACGACAGGGCCCTATGGCTACACCTTC	CASRTTGPYGYTF
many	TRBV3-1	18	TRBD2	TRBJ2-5	TGTGCCAGCAGCCAAGAGCTCCTAAGCGGGGGAAACCAAGAGACCCAGTACTTC	CASSQELLSGGNQETQYF
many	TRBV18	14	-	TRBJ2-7	TGTGCCAGCTCACTTCGGGACAACTCCTACGAGCAGTACTTC	CASSLRDNSYEQYF
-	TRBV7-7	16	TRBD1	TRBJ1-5	TGTGCCAGCAGCCCCGGGACAGGGCGGCGCACAGATACGCAGCATTTT	CASSPGTGRRTDTQHF
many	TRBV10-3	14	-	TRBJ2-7	TGTGCCATCAGAGACACGGGACTTCTCTACGAGCAGTACTTC	CAIRDTGLLYEQYF